This T cell receptor (beta chain) was recorded in a study of T cells after yellow fever vaccination. Study-wide findings and caveats: Detected again after the booster were most primary-vaccination clones, at nearly 97% CD4 and 80% to 90% CD8. CD4 and CD8 compartments shared a small share of clonotypes, likely from convergent recombination. Abundant clonotypes (contaminants from the bulk population) could be present in FACS-sorted repertoires.

In regard to this clonotype: Its antigen is undetermined.

With 7 bases clipped from V and 5 bases from J, the junction kept 10 bases outside the gene matches. The CDR3 totals 15 residues. Germline values: CDR1 SGHTA, CDR2 FQGNSA. Via MiXCR, TCRdb re-called the 5' RACE reads, giving one row per CDR3 protein. The sample holds around 610,000 distinct CDR3 sequences, 13% seen once. V usage is TRBV7-2 and J usage is TRBJ2-3; 9 nucleotides line up with TRBD1. This specimen was PBMCs, taken on the day of the yellow fever booster vaccination. This clonotype was sampled from a man younger than 45 who received the YFV17D yellow fever vaccine. DNA of the CDR3: TGTGCCAGCAATCGGGACAGGGCCTTCGAAGATACGCAGTATTTT. Residues: CASNRDRAFEDTQYF.